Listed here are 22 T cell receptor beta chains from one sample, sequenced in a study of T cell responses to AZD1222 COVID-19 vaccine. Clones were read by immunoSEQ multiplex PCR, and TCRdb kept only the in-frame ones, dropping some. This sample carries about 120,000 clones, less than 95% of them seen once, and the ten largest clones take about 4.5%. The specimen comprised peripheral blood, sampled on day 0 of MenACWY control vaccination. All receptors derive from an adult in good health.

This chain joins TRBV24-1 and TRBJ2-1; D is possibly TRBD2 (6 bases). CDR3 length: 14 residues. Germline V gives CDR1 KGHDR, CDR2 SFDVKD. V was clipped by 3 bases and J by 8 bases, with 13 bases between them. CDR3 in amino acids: CATSDPRDFDEQFF. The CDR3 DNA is TGTGCCACCAGTGATCCCCGGGACTTCGATGAGCAGTTCTTC.

CDR3 DNA sequence: TGTGCCAGCAGCTTATGGCAGGGTGAGAATAATGAGCAGTTCTTC. Its protein is CASSLWQGENNEQFF. The chain is built from TRBV7-6 and TRBJ2-1, with D possibly matching TRBD1 (5 bases). Germline CDR1 SGHVS, CDR2 FNYEAQ. V dropped 2 bases and J dropped 7 bases, with 15 bases sitting between them. The CDR3 is 15 residues long.

Written as DNA, the CDR3 is TGTGCCAGCAGTGAAGCAGAGGGCAATCAGCCCCAGCATTTT. As protein: CASSEAEGNQPQHF. The chain recombines TRBV2 with TRBJ1-5; D is unresolved. V gave up 0 bases and J gave up 2 bases, with 5 bases separating them. Germline values: CDR1 SNHLY, CDR2 FYNNEI. This CDR3 comprises 14 residues.

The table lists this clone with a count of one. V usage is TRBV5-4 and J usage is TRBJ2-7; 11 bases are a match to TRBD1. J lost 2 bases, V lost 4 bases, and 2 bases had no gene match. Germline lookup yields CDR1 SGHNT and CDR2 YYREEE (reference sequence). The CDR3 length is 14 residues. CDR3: CASSMGQGAYEQYV. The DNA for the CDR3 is TGTGCCAGCAGCATGGGACAGGGGGCCTACGAGCAGTACGTC.

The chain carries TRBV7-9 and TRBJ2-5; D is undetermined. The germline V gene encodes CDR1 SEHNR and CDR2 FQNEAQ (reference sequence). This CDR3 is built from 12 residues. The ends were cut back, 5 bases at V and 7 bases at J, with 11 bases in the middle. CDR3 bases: TGTGCCAGCAGCACCTATCCGGGGACCCAGTACTTC. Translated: CASSTYPGTQYF.

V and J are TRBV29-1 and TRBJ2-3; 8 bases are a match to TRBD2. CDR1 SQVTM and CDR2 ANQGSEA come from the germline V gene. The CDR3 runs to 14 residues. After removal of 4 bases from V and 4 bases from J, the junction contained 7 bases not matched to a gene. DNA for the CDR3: TGCAGCGTTGGGGGTAGCGGGGCTCCAGATACGCAGTATTTT. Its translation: CSVGGSGAPDTQYF.

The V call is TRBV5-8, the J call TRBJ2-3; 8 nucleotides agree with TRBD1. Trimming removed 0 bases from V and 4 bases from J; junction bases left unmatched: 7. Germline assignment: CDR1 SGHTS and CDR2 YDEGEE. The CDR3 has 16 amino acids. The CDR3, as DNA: TGTGCCAGCAGCTTGGGGACAGGGAAGAACGCAGATACGCAGTATTTT. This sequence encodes CASSLGTGKNADTQYF.

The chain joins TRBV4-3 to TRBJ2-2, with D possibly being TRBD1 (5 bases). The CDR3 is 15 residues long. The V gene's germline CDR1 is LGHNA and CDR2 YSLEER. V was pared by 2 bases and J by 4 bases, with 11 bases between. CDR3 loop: CASSQFTRGTGELFF. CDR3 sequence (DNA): TGCGCCAGCAGCCAATTCACAAGGGGCACCGGGGAGCTGTTTTTT.

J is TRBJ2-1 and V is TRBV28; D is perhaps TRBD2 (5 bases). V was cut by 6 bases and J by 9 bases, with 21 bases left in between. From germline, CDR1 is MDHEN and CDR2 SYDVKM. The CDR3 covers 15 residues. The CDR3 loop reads CASSLGLAPKGEQFF. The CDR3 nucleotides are TGTGCCAGCAGCCTCGGGTTAGCGCCTAAAGGTGAGCAGTTCTTC. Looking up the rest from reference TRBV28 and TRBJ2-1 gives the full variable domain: DVKVTQSSRYLVKRTGEKVFLECVQDMDHENMFWYRQDPGLGLRLIYFSYDVKMKEKGDIPEGYSVSREKKERFSLILESASTNQTSMYLCASSLGLAPKGEQFFGPGTRLTVL.

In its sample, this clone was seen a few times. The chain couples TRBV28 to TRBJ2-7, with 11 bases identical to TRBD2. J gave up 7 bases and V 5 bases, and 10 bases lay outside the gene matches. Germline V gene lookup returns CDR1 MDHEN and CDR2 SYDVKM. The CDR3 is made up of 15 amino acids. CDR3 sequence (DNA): TGTGCCAGCAGTCACCTAGCGGGAGGATTGGGGGAGCAGTACTTC. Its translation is CASSHLAGGLGEQYF.

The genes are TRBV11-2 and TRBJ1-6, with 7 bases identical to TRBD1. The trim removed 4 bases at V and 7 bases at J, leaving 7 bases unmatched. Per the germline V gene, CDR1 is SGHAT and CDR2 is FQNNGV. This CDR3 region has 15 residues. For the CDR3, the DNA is TGTGCCAGCAGCTCAATACAGGGGAAAAATTCACCCCTCCACTTT. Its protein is CASSSIQGKNSPLHF.

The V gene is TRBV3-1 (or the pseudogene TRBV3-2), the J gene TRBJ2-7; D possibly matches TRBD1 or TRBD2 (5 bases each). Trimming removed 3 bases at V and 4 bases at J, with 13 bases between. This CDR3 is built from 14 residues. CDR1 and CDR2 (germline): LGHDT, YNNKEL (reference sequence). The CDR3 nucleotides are TGTGCCAGCAGCCAGACACTAGGGGATTACGAGCAGTACGTC. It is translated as CASSQTLGDYEQYV.

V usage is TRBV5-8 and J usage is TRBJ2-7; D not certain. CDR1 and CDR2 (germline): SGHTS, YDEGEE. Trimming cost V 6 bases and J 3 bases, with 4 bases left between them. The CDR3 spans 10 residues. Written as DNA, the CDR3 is TGTGCCAGCAATAACTACGAGCAGTACTTC. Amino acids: CASNNYEQYF.

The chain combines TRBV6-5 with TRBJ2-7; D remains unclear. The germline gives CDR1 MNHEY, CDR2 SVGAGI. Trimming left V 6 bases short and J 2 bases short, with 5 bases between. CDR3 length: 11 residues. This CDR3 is CASSLTYEQYV. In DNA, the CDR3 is TGTGCCAGCAGCCTAACCTACGAGCAGTACGTC.

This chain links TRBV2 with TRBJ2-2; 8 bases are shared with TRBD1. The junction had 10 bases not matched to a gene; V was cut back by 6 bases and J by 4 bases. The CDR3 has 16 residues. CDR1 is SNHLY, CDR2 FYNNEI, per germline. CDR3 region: CASRLDRTGITGELFF. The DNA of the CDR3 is TGTGCCAGCAGATTGGATCGGACAGGGATCACCGGGGAGCTGTTTTTT.

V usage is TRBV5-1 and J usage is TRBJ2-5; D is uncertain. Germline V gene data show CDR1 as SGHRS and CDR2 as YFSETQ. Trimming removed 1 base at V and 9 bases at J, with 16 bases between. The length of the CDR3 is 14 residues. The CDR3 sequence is CASSLTPEQTAQYF. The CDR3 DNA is TGCGCCAGCAGCTTGACCCCAGAGCAAACGGCCCAGTACTTC.

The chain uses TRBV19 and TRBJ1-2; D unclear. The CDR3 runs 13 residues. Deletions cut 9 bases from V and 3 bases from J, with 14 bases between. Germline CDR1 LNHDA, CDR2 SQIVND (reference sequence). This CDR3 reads CASLQWFDYGYTF. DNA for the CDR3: TGTGCCAGCCTTCAATGGTTCGACTATGGCTACACCTTC.

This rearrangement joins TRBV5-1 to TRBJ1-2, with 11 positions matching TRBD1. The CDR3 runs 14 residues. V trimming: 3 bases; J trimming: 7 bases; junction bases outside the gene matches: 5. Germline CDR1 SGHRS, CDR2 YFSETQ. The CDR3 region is CASSSDRGQFGYTF. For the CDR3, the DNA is TGCGCCAGCAGCTCGGACAGGGGGCAGTTTGGCTACACCTTC.

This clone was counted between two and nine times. In DNA form, the CDR3 reads TGTGCCAGCAGCGTAGAGATGACCTCCTACAATGAGCAGTTCTTC. It translates to CASSVEMTSYNEQFF. V usage is TRBV9 and J usage is TRBJ2-1, with D unclear. Germline V gives CDR1 SGDLS, CDR2 YYNGEE. The CDR3 is 15 residues long. V was trimmed by 0 bases and J by 0 bases, leaving 7 bases between them.

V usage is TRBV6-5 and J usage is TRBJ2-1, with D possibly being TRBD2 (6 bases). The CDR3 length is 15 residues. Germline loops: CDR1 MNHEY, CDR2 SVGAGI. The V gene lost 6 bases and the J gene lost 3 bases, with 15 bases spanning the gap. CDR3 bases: TGTGCCAGCAGCCCCCCTGGCGGGGACTACAATGAGCAGTTCTTC. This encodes CASSPPGGDYNEQFF.

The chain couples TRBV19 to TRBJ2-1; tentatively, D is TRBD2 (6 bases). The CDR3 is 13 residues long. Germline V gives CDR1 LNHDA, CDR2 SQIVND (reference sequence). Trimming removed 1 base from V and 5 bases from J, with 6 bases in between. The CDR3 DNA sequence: TGTGCCAGTAGTATAGCGGGAGACAATGAGCAGTTCTTC. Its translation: CASSIAGDNEQFF.

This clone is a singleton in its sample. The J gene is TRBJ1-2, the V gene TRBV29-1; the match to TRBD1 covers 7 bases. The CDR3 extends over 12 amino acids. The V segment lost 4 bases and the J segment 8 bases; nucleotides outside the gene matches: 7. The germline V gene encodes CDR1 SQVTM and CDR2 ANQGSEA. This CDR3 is CSVAEGAGGYTF. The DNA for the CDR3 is TGCAGCGTTGCGGAGGGGGCAGGGGGCTACACCTTC.